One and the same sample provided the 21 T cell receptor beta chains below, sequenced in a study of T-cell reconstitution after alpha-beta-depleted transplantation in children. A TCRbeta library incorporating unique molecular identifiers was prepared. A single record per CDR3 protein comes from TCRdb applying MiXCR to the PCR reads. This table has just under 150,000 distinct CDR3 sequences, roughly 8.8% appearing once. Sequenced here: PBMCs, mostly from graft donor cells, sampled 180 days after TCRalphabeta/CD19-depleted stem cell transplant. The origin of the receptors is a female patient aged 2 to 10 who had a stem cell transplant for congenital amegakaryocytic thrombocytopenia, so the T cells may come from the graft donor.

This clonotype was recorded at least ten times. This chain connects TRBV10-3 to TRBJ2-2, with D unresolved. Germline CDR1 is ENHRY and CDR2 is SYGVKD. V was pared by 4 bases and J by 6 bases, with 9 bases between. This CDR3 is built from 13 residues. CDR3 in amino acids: CAISAPPPGELFF. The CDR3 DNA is TGTGCCATCAGTGCCCCCCCACCCGGGGAGCTGTTTTTT.

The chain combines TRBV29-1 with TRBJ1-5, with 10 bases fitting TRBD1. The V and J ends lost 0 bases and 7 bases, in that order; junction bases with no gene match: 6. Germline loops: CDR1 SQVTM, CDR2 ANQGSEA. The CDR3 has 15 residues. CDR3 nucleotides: TGCAGCGTTGAAGATCCCGGGACAGGGGTCCAGCCCCAGCATTTT. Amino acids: CSVEDPGTGVQPQHF. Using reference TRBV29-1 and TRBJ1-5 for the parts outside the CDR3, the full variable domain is SAVISQKPSRDICQRGTSLTIQCQVDSQVTMMFWYRQQPGQSLTLIATANQGSEATYESGFVIDKFPISRPNLTFSTLTVSNMSPEDSSIYLCSVEDPGTGVQPQHFGDGTRLSIL.

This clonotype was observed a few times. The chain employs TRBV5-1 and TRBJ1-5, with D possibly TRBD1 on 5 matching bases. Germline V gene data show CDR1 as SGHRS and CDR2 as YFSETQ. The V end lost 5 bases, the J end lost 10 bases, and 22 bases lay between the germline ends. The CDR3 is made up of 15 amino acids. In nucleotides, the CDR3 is TGCGCCAGCAGACGACAGCCAGTCGGTCGTCGTCCCCAGCATTTT. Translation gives CASRRQPVGRRPQHF.

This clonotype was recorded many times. This chain's CDR3 is CASSDVGQGAQETQYF. The CDR3 DNA reads as TGTGCCAGCAGTGATGTTGGACAGGGGGCTCAAGAGACCCAGTACTTC. J is TRBJ2-5 and V is TRBV6-1; 11 bases map to TRBD1. V lost 3 bases and J lost 2; bases outside the gene matches: 5. The germline V gene encodes CDR1 MNHNS and CDR2 SASEGT. The CDR3 is 16 residues long.

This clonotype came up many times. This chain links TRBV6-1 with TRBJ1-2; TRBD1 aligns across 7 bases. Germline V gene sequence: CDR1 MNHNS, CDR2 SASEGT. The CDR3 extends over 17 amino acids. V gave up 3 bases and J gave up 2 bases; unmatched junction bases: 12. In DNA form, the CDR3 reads TGTGCCAGCAGTGATCCCAACCGACAGACAGGGAACTATGGCTACACCTTC. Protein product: CASSDPNRQTGNYGYTF.

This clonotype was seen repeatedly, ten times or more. The CDR3 spells CASSFGGFEEKLFF. The CDR3 DNA reads as TGCGCCAGCAGCTTCGGAGGGTTTGAGGAAAAACTGTTTTTT. The gene calls are TRBV5-1 and TRBJ1-4, with D hard to call. The germline V gene has CDR1 SGHRS and CDR2 YFSETQ. There are 14 residues in the CDR3. V was cut by 2 bases and J by 8 bases, with 13 bases left in between.

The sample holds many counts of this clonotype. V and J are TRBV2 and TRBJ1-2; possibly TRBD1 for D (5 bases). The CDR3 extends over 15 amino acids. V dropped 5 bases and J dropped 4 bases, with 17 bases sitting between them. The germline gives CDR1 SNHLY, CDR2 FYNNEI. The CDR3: CASSPRVGKAYGYTF. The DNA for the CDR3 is TGTGCCAGCAGTCCCAGGGTGGGGAAGGCCTATGGCTACACCTTC.

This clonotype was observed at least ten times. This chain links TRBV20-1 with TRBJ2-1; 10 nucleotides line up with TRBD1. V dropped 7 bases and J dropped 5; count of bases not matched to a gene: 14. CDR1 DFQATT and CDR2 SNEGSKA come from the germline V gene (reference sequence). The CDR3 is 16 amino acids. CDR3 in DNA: TGCAGTGTTGAGTCTCAGACAGGGGGCTTTGACAATGAGCAGTTCTTC. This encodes CSVESQTGGFDNEQFF.

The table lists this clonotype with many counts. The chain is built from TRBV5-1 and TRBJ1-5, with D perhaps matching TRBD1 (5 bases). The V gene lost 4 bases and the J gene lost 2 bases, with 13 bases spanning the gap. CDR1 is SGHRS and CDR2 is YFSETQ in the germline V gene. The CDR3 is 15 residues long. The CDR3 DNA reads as TGCGCCAGCAGCCCTCGGGGGGGTGGCAATCAGCCCCAGCATTTT. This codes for CASSPRGGGNQPQHF.

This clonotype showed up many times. CDR3 protein: CSAKGFNEQFF. CDR3 nucleotides: TGCAGTGCTAAGGGGTTTAATGAGCAGTTCTTC. The chain has TRBV20-1 and TRBJ2-1; D might be TRBD1 (5 bases). With 4 bases removed from V and 7 bases from J, the gap between germline ends came to 8 bases. CDR3 size: 11 residues. The germline gives CDR1 DFQATT, CDR2 SNEGSKA (reference sequence).

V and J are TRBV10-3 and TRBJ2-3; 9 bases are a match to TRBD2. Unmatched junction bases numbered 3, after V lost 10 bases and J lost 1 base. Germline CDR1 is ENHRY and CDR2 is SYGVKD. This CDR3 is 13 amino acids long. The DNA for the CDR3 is TGTGCCAGCTCTAGCGGGGGCACAGATACGCAGTATTTT. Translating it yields CASSSGGTDTQYF.

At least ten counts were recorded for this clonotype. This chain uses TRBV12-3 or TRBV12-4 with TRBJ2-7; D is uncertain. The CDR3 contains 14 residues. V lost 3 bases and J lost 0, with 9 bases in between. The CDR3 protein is CASSFNGFSYEQYF. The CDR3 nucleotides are TGTGCCAGCAGTTTTAACGGGTTCTCCTACGAGCAGTACTTC.

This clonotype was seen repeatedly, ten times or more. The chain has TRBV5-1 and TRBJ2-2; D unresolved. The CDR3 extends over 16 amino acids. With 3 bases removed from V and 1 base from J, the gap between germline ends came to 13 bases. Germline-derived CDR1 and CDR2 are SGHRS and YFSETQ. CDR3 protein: CASSSVGAKNTGELFF. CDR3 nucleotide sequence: TGCGCCAGCAGCTCGGTGGGTGCCAAGAACACCGGGGAGCTGTTTTTT. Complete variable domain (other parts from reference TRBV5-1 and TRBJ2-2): KAGVTQTPRYLIKTRGQQVTLSCSPISGHRSVSWYQQTPGQGLQFLFEYFSETQRNKGNFPGRFSGRQFSNSRSEMNVSTLELGDSALYLCASSSVGAKNTGELFFGEGSRLTVL.

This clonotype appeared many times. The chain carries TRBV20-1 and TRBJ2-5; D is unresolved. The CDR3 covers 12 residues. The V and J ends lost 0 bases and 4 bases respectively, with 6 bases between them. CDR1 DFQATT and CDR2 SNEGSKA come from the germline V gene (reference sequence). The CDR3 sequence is CSARDDRETQYF. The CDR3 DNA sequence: TGCAGTGCTAGAGACGACCGAGAGACCCAGTACTTC.

In nucleotides, the CDR3 is TGTGCCAGCAGTTCCCAGCCTTTCGCGGCCTCCTACAATGAGCAGTTCTTC. It is translated as CASSSQPFAASYNEQFF. The J gene is TRBJ2-1, the V gene TRBV6-5, with D uncertain. This CDR3 contains 17 residues. Germline CDR1 is MNHEY and CDR2 is SVGAGI. V was pared by 4 bases and J by 0 bases, with 16 bases between.

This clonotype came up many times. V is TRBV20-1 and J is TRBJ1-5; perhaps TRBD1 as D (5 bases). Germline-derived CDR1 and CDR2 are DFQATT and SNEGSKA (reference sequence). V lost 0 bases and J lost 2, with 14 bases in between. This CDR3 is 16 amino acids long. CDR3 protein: CSAREAHLGGNQPQHF. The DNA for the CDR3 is TGCAGTGCTAGAGAGGCCCACTTGGGGGGCAATCAGCCCCAGCATTTT.

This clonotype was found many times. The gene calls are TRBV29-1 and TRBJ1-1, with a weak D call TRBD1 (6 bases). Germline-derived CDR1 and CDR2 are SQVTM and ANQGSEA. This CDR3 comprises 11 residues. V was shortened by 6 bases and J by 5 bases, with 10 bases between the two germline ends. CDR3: CSVAGATEAFF. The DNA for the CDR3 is TGCAGCGTAGCAGGGGCGACTGAAGCTTTCTTT.

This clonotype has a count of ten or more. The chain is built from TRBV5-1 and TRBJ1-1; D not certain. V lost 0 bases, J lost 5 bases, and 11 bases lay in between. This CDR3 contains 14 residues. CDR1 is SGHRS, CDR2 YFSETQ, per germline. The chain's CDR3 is CASSLVGGGTEAFF. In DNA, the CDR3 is TGCGCCAGCAGCTTGGTCGGTGGAGGAACTGAAGCTTTCTTT.

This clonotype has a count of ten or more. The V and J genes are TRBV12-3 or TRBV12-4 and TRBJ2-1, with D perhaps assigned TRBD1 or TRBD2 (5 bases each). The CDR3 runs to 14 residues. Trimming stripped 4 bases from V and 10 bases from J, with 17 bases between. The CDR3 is CASSSFPTGREQFF. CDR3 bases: TGTGCCAGCAGTTCGTTCCCAACGGGGCGGGAGCAGTTCTTC.

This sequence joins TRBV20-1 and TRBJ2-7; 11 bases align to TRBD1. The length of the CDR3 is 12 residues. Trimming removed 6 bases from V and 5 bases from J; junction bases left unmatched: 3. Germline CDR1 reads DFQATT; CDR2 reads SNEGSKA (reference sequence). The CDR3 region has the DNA TGCAGTGCCAGGACAGGGGGCGACGAGCAGTACTTC. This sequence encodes CSARTGGDEQYF.

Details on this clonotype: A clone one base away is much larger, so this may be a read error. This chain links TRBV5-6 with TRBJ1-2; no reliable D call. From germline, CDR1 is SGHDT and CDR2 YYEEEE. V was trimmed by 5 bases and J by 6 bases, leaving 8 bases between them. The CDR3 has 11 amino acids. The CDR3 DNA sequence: TGTGCCAGCAGTCACAGTGATGGCTACACCTTC. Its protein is CASSHSDGYTF.